Below are 5 T cell receptor beta chains sequenced from a single sample in a study of beta chain features in type 1 diabetes. Whole-study findings and limits: Moderate but significant shortening of TCRB CDR3s was recorded in all four CD4+ subsets from Type 1 diabetes patients.

These receptors' antigens are unknown. The whole isolated RNA underwent reverse transcription, so sequencing captured expressed TCRB transcripts. Clones were read by immunoSEQ multiplex PCR, and TCRdb kept only the in-frame ones, dropping some. Found here are 200,000 to 300,000 clones, 11% of them singletons; the top ten hold around 0.015%. The sequencing sample was made of naive CD4+ T cells from blood. The receptor set was obtained from a man aged 30-40 years with type 1 diabetes.

The chain is built from TRBV7-2 and TRBJ2-7, with TRBD2 matching 8 bases. The CDR3 has 19 amino acids. J lost 0 bases, V lost 5 bases, and 18 bases had no gene match. Germline lookup yields CDR1 SGHTA and CDR2 FQGNSA. CDR3 in amino acids: CASSAVASSRGLDSYEQYF. Here the CDR3 DNA reads TGTGCCAGCAGCGCAGTTGCCTCCAGCCGGGGACTAGACTCCTACGAGCAGTACTTC.

The CDR3: CASWDTLNYGYTF. CDR3 sequence (DNA): TGTGCCAGCTGGGACACCCTTAACTATGGCTACACCTTC. This chain connects TRBV6-1 to TRBJ1-2; tentative D call: TRBD1 (6 bases). Between the trimmed V and J ends, which lost 8 bases and 1 base, there was a span of 11 bases. Germline V CDR1 and CDR2: MNHNS, SASEGT. CDR3 size: 13 residues.

The chain joins TRBV7-8 to TRBJ2-7; 11 nucleotides match TRBD1. Per germline, CDR1 SGHVS and CDR2 FQNEAQ. The CDR3 is 13 residues long. The J segment lost 5 bases and the V segment lost 5 bases, leaving 2 bases of the junction unmatched. CDR3 DNA sequence: TGTGCCAGCAGCAGGACAGGGGGCAACGAGCAGTACTTC. Translated: CASSRTGGNEQYF.

CDR3 loop: CASSLAGQGVQPQHF. The CDR3 coding sequence is TGTGCCAGCAGCTTGGCGGGACAGGGAGTTCAGCCCCAGCATTTT. V is TRBV7-2 and J is TRBJ1-5; TRBD1 matches 9 bases. The CDR3 length is 15 residues. The ends lost 3 bases at V and 6 bases at J; junction bases unmatched: 6. Per germline, CDR1 SGHTA and CDR2 FQGNSA.

A few counts support this clone. The rearrangement links TRBV5-4 to TRBJ2-1, with 8 bases identical to TRBD1. Germline CDR1 and CDR2: SGHNT and YYREEE (reference sequence). The CDR3 is made up of 15 amino acids. The trim removed 0 bases at V and 6 bases at J, leaving 5 bases unmatched. The DNA of the CDR3 is TGTGCCAGCAGCTTGGTTGGGACAGGCGGCAATGAGCAGTTCTTC. Its protein is CASSLVGTGGNEQFF.